One and the same sample provided the 24 T cell receptor beta chains below, sequenced in a study of blood T cell repertoires in COVID-19. The assay was immunoSEQ multiplex PCR, and TCRdb's table has in-frame clones only and misses some. The sample includes some 150,000 clones, 80% to 85% of them seen just once. Sequenced: peripheral blood. The source of these receptors is a woman aged 55-69 years with acute or convalescent COVID-19.

The chain recombines TRBV3-1 (or the pseudogene TRBV3-2) with TRBJ2-7, with TRBD2 matching over 8 bases. The germline CDR1 and CDR2 sequences are LGHDT and YNNKEL (reference sequence). V trimming: 5 bases; J trimming: 3 bases; junction bases outside the gene matches: 9. The CDR3 sequence is 15 residues long. The CDR3, as DNA: TGTGCCAGCAGCGGAGGAACTAGCGGATACTACGAGCAGTACTTC. Translating it yields CASSGGTSGYYEQYF.

This chain uses TRBV7-2 with TRBJ1-1, with 7 bases fitting TRBD1. There are 13 residues in the CDR3. The V and J ends lost 5 bases and 4 bases, in that order; junction bases with no gene match: 4. Germline V gene lookup returns CDR1 SGHTA and CDR2 FQGNSA. CDR3 region: CASSPGQLTEAFF. In DNA form, the CDR3 reads TGTGCCAGCAGCCCGGGACAGCTCACTGAAGCTTTCTTT.

V usage is TRBV6-5 and J usage is TRBJ2-3, with D perhaps TRBD2 (6 bases). Between the trimmed V and J ends, which lost 3 bases and 2 bases, there was a span of 12 bases. CDR1 and CDR2 (germline): MNHEY, SVGAGI. The CDR3 covers 15 residues. The CDR3 loop is CASSYSGLHTDTQYF. CDR3 bases: TGTGCCAGCAGTTATTCGGGACTGCACACAGATACGCAGTATTTT.

The DNA of the CDR3 is TGTGCCACCAGTGCACCGGGACAGGTGCAGTTCTTC. Its protein product is CATSAPGQVQFF. The chain recombines TRBV24-1 with TRBJ2-1; 8 bases match TRBD1. Germline CDR1 and CDR2: KGHDR and SFDVKD. This CDR3 comprises 12 residues. J gave up 12 bases and V 5 bases, and 5 bases lay outside the gene matches.

CDR3 bases: TGCGCCAGCAGCTTGGTACAGGGGTACGGCAATGAGCAGTTCTTC. Protein sequence: CASSLVQGYGNEQFF. This chain links TRBV5-1 with TRBJ2-1, with TRBD1 matching 7 bases. The CDR3 sequence is 15 residues long. Germline-derived CDR1 and CDR2 are SGHRS and YFSETQ. Trimming at V came to 0 bases and at J to 6 bases, leaving 6 bases not matched to a gene.

The gene calls are TRBV7-2 and TRBJ2-2; the D is unclear. Germline CDR1 is SGHTA and CDR2 is FQGNSA. V lost 1 base, J lost 3 bases, and 12 bases lay in between. The CDR3 runs 16 residues. The CDR3 spells CASSLVFSVDTGELFF. The CDR3 DNA reads as TGTGCCAGCAGCTTAGTTTTTAGTGTCGACACCGGGGAGCTGTTTTTT.

A single count supports this clone. This chain uses TRBV7-9 with TRBJ2-1; TRBD2 agrees at 13 bases. The V gene end was trimmed by 1 base and the J gene end by 8 bases; junction bases not matched to a gene: 5. The CDR3 runs 16 residues. In germline, CDR1 is SEHNR, CDR2 FQNEAQ (reference sequence). In DNA form, the CDR3 reads TGTGCCAGCAGCTTAGTGGTCACTAGCGGGAGGGATGAGCAGTTCTTC. Translating gives CASSLVVTSGRDEQFF.

This rearrangement joins TRBV4-2 to TRBJ2-1; a weak D match, TRBD2 (6 bases). The CDR3 has 15 amino acids. The germline V gene encodes CDR1 LGHNA and CDR2 YNFKEQ. V lost 3 bases, J lost 4 bases, and 13 bases lay in between. The CDR3 DNA reads TGTGCCAGCAGCCACTTGGAGGGGACTTACAATGAGCAGTTCTTC. Residues: CASSHLEGTYNEQFF.

The chain is built from TRBV7-9 and TRBJ1-5; D unclear. The germline CDR1 and CDR2 sequences are SEHNR and FQNEAQ (reference sequence). This CDR3 has 15 residues. Trimming pared 6 bases from V and 0 bases from J, leaving 12 bases between. CDR3 sequence: CASSTAAGSNQPQHF. CDR3 DNA: TGTGCCAGCAGTACGGCGGCCGGTAGCAATCAGCCCCAGCATTTT.

The CDR3 sequence: CASSIKGGYGYTF. The CDR3 DNA reads as TGTGCCAGTAGTATTAAAGGGGGCTATGGCTACACCTTC. The chain is built from TRBV19 and TRBJ1-2, with D tentatively TRBD1 (6 bases). The CDR3 has 13 amino acids. Germline V CDR1 and CDR2: LNHDA, SQIVND (reference sequence). V gave up 3 bases and J gave up 4 bases, with 9 bases separating them.

This chain joins TRBV19 and TRBJ2-2, with D unresolved. Germline V gene data show CDR1 as LNHDA and CDR2 as SQIVND (reference sequence). CDR3 length equals 12 residues. Trimming pared 5 bases from V and 9 bases from J, leaving 10 bases between. CDR3 sequence: CASSGMAWELFF. The DNA of the CDR3 is TGTGCCAGTAGTGGCATGGCATGGGAGCTGTTTTTT.

The chain has TRBV27 and TRBJ1-5, with 8 nucleotides matching TRBD1. CDR3 size: 16 residues. Losses at the gene ends were 0 bases for V and 5 bases for J; bases not matched to a gene: 6. The germline V gene encodes CDR1 MNHEY and CDR2 SMNVEV (reference sequence). CDR3 sequence (DNA): TGTGCCAGCAGTTTATCCCACAGGGGGGCGGATCAGCCCCAGCATTTT. This encodes CASSLSHRGADQPQHF.

The gene calls are TRBV6-4 and TRBJ1-2; 9 bases match TRBD1. Germline CDR1 and CDR2: MRHNA and SNTAGT. V was clipped by 6 bases and J by 6 bases; unmatched bases: 5. This CDR3 spans 13 amino acids. CDR3 coding DNA: TGTGCCAGCAGCGGGGACAGGGCGAATGGCTACACCTTC. Translating it yields CASSGDRANGYTF.

The V gene is TRBV6-5, the J gene TRBJ1-5, with D maybe TRBD1 (5 bases). From germline, CDR1 is MNHEY and CDR2 SVGAGI. V was clipped by 6 bases and J by 4 bases, with 13 bases between them. There are 14 residues in the CDR3. The CDR3 region is CASRRWGRNQPQHF. CDR3 coding DNA: TGTGCCAGCAGGCGCTGGGGCAGGAATCAGCCCCAGCATTTT.

This clone was found a few times. The chain carries TRBV14 and TRBJ1-1; the D is unclear. The germline V gene has CDR1 SGHDN and CDR2 FVKESK. V lost 0 bases and J lost 1, with 12 bases in between. This CDR3 is 16 amino acids long. The CDR3 region is CASSQDRYAGNTEAFF. CDR3 bases: TGTGCCAGCAGCCAAGATAGGTACGCAGGGAACACTGAAGCTTTCTTT. Variable domain in full (rest from reference TRBV14 and TRBJ1-1): EAGVTQFPSHSVIEKGQTVTLRCDPISGHDNLYWYRRVMGKEIKFLLHFVKESKQDESGMPNNRFLAERTGGTYSTLKVQPAELEDSGVYFCASSQDRYAGNTEAFFGQGTRLTVV.

The chain couples TRBV2 to TRBJ2-5; perhaps TRBD2 as D (5 bases). CDR3 length: 15 residues. Trimming took off 4 bases at V and 5 bases at J, with 17 bases between the two ends. Germline V gives CDR1 SNHLY, CDR2 FYNNEI. Here the CDR3 reads CASSAKQLGGETQYF. The CDR3 nucleotides are TGTGCCAGCAGTGCCAAGCAACTAGGCGGGGAGACCCAGTACTTC.

The CDR3 spells CASRDLGGGDSYGYTF. The CDR3 region has the DNA TGCGCCAGCAGGGATTTGGGTGGAGGGGACAGCTATGGCTACACCTTC. The genes are TRBV5-1 and TRBJ1-2; 7 bases are a match to TRBD1. CDR1 and CDR2 (germline): SGHRS, YFSETQ. The CDR3 consists of 16 residues. The ends lost 5 bases at V and 4 bases at J; junction bases unmatched: 14.

The chain joins TRBV11-2 to TRBJ1-1; the D is unclear. This CDR3 has 15 residues. CDR1 is SGHAT, CDR2 FQNNGV, per germline. Trimming took off 0 bases at V and 1 base at J, with 9 bases between the two ends. Here the CDR3 DNA reads TGTGCCAGCAGCTTAGATCCGGCAGGGAACACTGAAGCTTTCTTT. Translation: CASSLDPAGNTEAFF.

The chain recombines TRBV7-3 with TRBJ2-4, with a weak D call TRBD1 (6 bases). Germline V gives CDR1 SGHTA, CDR2 FQGTGA. Trimming pared 4 bases from V and 5 bases from J, leaving 15 bases between. This CDR3 region has 15 residues. The chain's CDR3 is CASSSNRDNENIQYF. The DNA for the CDR3 is TGTGCCAGCAGCTCAAACCGGGACAATGAAAACATTCAGTACTTC.

This rearrangement joins TRBV3-1 (or the pseudogene TRBV3-2) to TRBJ2-7, with 8 positions matching TRBD2. Germline V gene sequence: CDR1 LGHDT, CDR2 YNNKEL (reference sequence). The CDR3 is 15 residues long. J gave up 6 bases and V 1 base, and 8 bases lay outside the gene matches. CDR3 bases: TGTGCCAGCAGCCAAGTCGCGGGGGGTTTGGGCGAGCAGTACTTC. Its protein product is CASSQVAGGLGEQYF.

The chain is built from TRBV20-1 and TRBJ1-4; D gene ambiguous. In germline, CDR1 is DFQATT, CDR2 SNEGSKA (reference sequence). This CDR3 has 9 amino acids. With 5 bases removed from V and 11 bases from J, the gap between germline ends came to 6 bases. The CDR3 sequence is CSALRKLFF. In DNA, the CDR3 is TGCAGTGCTCTGCGGAAACTGTTTTTT.

The genes are TRBV6-5 and TRBJ1-1, with 8 bases aligning to TRBD1. Germline CDR1 reads MNHEY; CDR2 reads SVGAGI. V was pared by 5 bases and J by 1 base, with 6 bases of the junction left unmatched. The length of the CDR3 is 15 residues. The CDR3 DNA follows: TGTGCCAGCAGTACCCTGGACAGGGCGAACACTGAAGCTTTCTTT. This gives the protein CASSTLDRANTEAFF.

The genes are TRBV5-6 and TRBJ2-1, with 9 bases matching TRBD2. Germline CDR1 SGHDT, CDR2 YYEEEE. The CDR3 runs to 14 residues. The trim removed 4 bases at V and 8 bases at J, leaving 7 bases unmatched. CDR3 region: CASSRSGSLDEQFF. In DNA, the CDR3 is TGTGCCAGCAGCCGTAGCGGGAGCCTCGATGAGCAGTTCTTC.

V gene TRBV5-1 combines with J gene TRBJ2-6, with 11 bases identical to TRBD1. Germline trimming cut 0 bases from V and 2 bases from J; bases unmatched to any gene: 1. Germline V CDR1 and CDR2: SGHRS, YFSETQ. The CDR3 extends over 17 amino acids. The CDR3 is CASSLVGQGAGANVLTF. The DNA for the CDR3 is TGCGCCAGCAGCTTGGTGGGACAGGGGGCTGGGGCCAACGTCCTGACTTTC.